Listed below are T cell receptor beta chains from one sample, sequenced in a study of Graves' ophthalmopathy and Graves' hyperthyroidism. TCRdb fed the multiplex PCR reads into MiXCR, producing one record per CDR3 protein. This sample has 200,000 to 250,000 distinct CDR3 sequences, with over 25% found just once. The sample taken for sequencing was peripheral blood. Receptor source: a middle-aged man with Graves' ophthalmopathy. Both conserved end residues are part of each CDR3. Clone size, where shown, is once, few, many, or a class for clones that have expanded.

TRBV7-2	many	TRBJ2-3	CASSLGLAGFISTDTQYF
TRBV7-2	.	TRBJ2-5	CASSSYGTGQETQYF
TRBV6-5	many	TRBJ2-7	CASSYGRGGVYEQYF
TRBV6-5	.	TRBJ1-6	CASNLFRDSLFHF
TRBV6-5	many	TRBJ2-7	CARSYSIGTGGSYEQYF
TRBV6-2/TRBV6-3	few	TRBJ1-5	CASTPQEDSNQPQHF
TRBV2	.	TRBJ2-2	CASRTGGLPGELFF
TRBV9	many	TRBJ2-2	CASSVPDRAEYTGELFF
TRBV12-3/TRBV12-4	many	TRBJ2-1	CASRDDRATNEQFF
TRBV19	many	TRBJ2-2	CAINTNTGELFF
TRBV6-1	many	TRBJ2-7	CASSPRQPTYEQYF
TRBV29-1	many	TRBJ1-1	CSGADRNTEAFF
TRBV6-2/TRBV6-3	.	TRBJ1-2	CASRTLGLTNLGYTF
TRBV2	many	TRBJ2-7	CASSLGPRRDF
TRBV28	many	TRBJ2-7	CASNPQGQPYEQYF
TRBV12-3/TRBV12-4	few	TRBJ2-5	CASSNRDQETQYF
TRBV24-1	many	TRBJ2-4	CATDPGQTKNIQYF
TRBV5-1	many	TRBJ2-5	CASSLRTSGILWETQYF
TRBV7-9	many	TRBJ1-1	CASSSLQRNEAFF
TRBV27	many	TRBJ1-6	CASSSAQVNSPLHF
TRBV6-5	many	TRBJ2-7	CASSYSLDPRASEQYF
TRBV25-1	many	TRBJ1-1	CASSWEGITEAFF
TRBV11-3	many	TRBJ2-2	CASDRGNTGELFF
TRBV6-2/TRBV6-3	many	TRBJ2-7	CASTRGYEQYF
TRBV9	many	TRBJ1-2	CASSPLGAMFHGYTF
TRBV6-1	.	TRBJ1-1	CASMRGASTEAFF
TRBV5-1	many	TRBJ2-7	CASSLAGTSGNPYEQYF
TRBV27	many	TRBJ2-7	CASRLILPGQGAYEQYF